This is a list of T cell receptor beta chains from one sample in a study of blood T cell repertoires in COVID-19. The data were produced by immunoSEQ multiplex PCR, yet TCRdb's version contains in-frame clones alone and is incomplete. The sample contains some 250,000 clones, 88% of which appear only once. What was sequenced was peripheral blood. These TCRs come from a woman aged 35 to 49 who had recovered from COVID-19. CDR3s include the opening cysteine and the closing phenylalanine or tryptophan. D genes are given only for firm matches. Clone sizes are given selectively: once, few, many, or a class where the clone is expanded.

clone size,V gene,D gene,J gene,CDR3 DNA,CDR3 protein
-,TRBV20-1,-,TRBJ1-4,TGCAGTGCTAGTGATACATCCGAAAAACTGTTTTTT,CSASDTSEKLFF
-,TRBV2,-,TRBJ1-1,TGTGCCAGCAGTGAAGCTCTGACGGGGACTGAAGCTTTCTTT,CASSEALTGTEAFF
-,TRBV30,-,TRBJ2-1,TGTGCCTGGAATCCGGGGTTAGCGGAGGGCAATGAGCAGTTCTTC,CAWNPGLAEGNEQFF
-,TRBV5-6,TRBD1,TRBJ2-7,TGTGCCAGCAGCTTGGGGTTGGGACAGGTCTACGAGCAGTACTTC,CASSLGLGQVYEQYF
-,TRBV7-8,TRBD2,TRBJ2-3,TGTGCCAGCAGCTTTGGGGCGGGAGGTTCCCTTAGCACAGATACGCAGTATTTT,CASSFGAGGSLSTDTQYF
-,TRBV30,-,TRBJ2-3,TGTGCCTGGGGGGGGGCAACCAGCACAGATACGCAGTATTTT,CAWGGATSTDTQYF
-,TRBV3-1/TRBV3-2,-,TRBJ2-4,TGTGCCAGCAGCCCCCGGGGGGCGGGAGACATTCAGTACTTC,CASSPRGAGDIQYF
-,TRBV6-5,TRBD1,TRBJ1-2,TGTGCCAGCAGGGGGTCGACAGGGAGCGGCTACACCTTC,CASRGSTGSGYTF
-,TRBV9,TRBD2,TRBJ2-5,TGTGCCAGCAACCTGGGACTAGCGGGGGAGACCCAGTACTTC,CASNLGLAGETQYF
-,TRBV5-1,TRBD2,TRBJ2-1,TGCGCCAGCAGCTTAGACCCCCGATCTAGCGGGGGGGAAAACAATGAGCAGTTCTTC,CASSLDPRSSGGENNEQFF
-,TRBV7-2,-,TRBJ1-1,TGTGCCAGCAGCTTTACCGGGGACACTGAAGCTTTCTTT,CASSFTGDTEAFF
-,TRBV24-1,TRBD2,TRBJ2-3,TGTGCCACCAGTGATTTGCGGGCGGGAGGGCCGACAGATACGCAGTATTTT,CATSDLRAGGPTDTQYF
-,TRBV4-3,-,TRBJ1-5,TGCGCCAGCAGCCAAGACCCCCCACAGTGGGGGGAACCAAATAGCAATCAGCCCCAGCATTTT,CASSQDPPQWGEPNSNQPQHF
-,TRBV24-1,TRBD1,TRBJ1-2,TGTGCCACCAGGCCCAGGGGGCAGGGCTATGGCTACACCTTC,CATRPRGQGYGYTF
-,TRBV4-3,TRBD1,TRBJ1-4,TGCGCCAGCAGCCCACAGGGGGTTGGGACTAATGAAAAACTGTTTTTT,CASSPQGVGTNEKLFF
few,TRBV7-2,TRBD2,TRBJ2-7,TGTGCCAGCAGCTTAGCGTCGGCTAGCGGTCCCTACGAGCAGTACTTC,CASSLASASGPYEQYF
-,TRBV18,-,TRBJ2-3,TGTGCCAGCTCCCCCAGCGAGGGAGATACGCAGTATTTT,CASSPSEGDTQYF
once,TRBV9,-,TRBJ1-1,TGTGCCAGCAGCTCGGGACAACAAGCTTTCTTT,CASSSGQQAFF
-,TRBV5-1,TRBD2,TRBJ2-5,TGCGCCAGCAGCGTGGGGGGTAGCGGGAGTGAGACCCAGTACTTC,CASSVGGSGSETQYF
once,TRBV6-5,-,TRBJ2-7,TGTGCCAGCAGTCCAAGACTAGTTGCCGAGCAGTACTTC,CASSPRLVAEQYF
-,TRBV18,TRBD1,TRBJ1-2,TGTGCCAGCTCACCAAGACAGGGGGCTGGGTATGGCTACACCTTC,CASSPRQGAGYGYTF
-,TRBV6-1,-,TRBJ2-5,TGTGCCAGCAGTGAAGCCCACGGTAGGGGGGGCTTGGAGACCCAGTACTTC,CASSEAHGRGGLETQYF